This is a list of T cell receptor beta chains from one sample in a study of shared clonotypes between healthy human individuals. Sequencing was performed with immunoSEQ multiplex PCR; in TCRdb, only in-frame clones are kept and a portion is missing. In the table there are approximately 600,000 clones, 85% to 95% of which are singletons. Sequences were obtained from naive CD8+ T cells sorted from blood. All receptors derive from a woman aged 30 to 39 in good health. Each CDR3 is given without its conserved first and last residue. Fields, in order: V gene, J gene, CDR3 protein.

>TRBV13|TRBJ1-1
ASSPGPSASEPEAF
>TRBV7-9|TRBJ2-5
ASSLGGYTLETQY
>TRBV29-1|TRBJ1-2
SAKMGGRRGYT
>TRBV2|TRBJ2-5
ASRGGLETQY
>TRBV5-1|TRBJ2-7
ASSLVVGDAGEQY
>TRBV6-6|TRBJ1-5
ASSRGTDGNQPQH
>TRBV27|TRBJ2-1
ASSPRDRGYNEQF
>TRBV21-1|TRBJ2-7
ASKLTGDRHGIYEQY
>TRBV7-6|TRBJ2-2
ASSSDTPPGELF
>TRBV27|TRBJ2-1
ASSLKFEPGVGEQF
>TRBV7-3|TRBJ1-5
ASSLFCWGQYNQPQH
>TRBV7-2|TRBJ1-2
ASSPTTGFDGYT
>TRBV27|TRBJ2-7
ASSFILAGEQY
>TRBV6-1|TRBJ2-2
ASSVAGSGGELF
>TRBV7-8|TRBJ2-7
ASSSRDRAKFEQY
>TRBV11-1|TRBJ2-1
ASSLEGLYNEQF
>TRBV7-9|TRBJ2-7
ASSLVTATYEQY
>TRBV25-1|TRBJ2-7
ASGQVIYEQY
>TRBV30|TRBJ2-2
AWIWLGQGTGELF
>TRBV30|TRBJ1-5
AWEEGTGRQPQH